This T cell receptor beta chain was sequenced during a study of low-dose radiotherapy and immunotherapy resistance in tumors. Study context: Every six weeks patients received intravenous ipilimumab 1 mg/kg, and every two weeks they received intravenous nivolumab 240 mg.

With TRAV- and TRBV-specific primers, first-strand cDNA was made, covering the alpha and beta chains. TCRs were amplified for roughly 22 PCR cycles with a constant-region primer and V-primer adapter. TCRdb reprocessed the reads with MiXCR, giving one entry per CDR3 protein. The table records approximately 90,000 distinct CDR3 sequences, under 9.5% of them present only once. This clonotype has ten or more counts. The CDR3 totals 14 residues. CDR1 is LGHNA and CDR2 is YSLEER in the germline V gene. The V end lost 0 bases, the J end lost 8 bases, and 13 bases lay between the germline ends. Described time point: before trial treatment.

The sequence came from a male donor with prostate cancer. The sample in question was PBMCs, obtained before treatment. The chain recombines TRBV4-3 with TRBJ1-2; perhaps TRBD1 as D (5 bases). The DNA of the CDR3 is TGCGCCAGCAGCCAAGATCAGGGCAGCCAGGGCTACACCTTC. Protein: CASSQDQGSQGYTF.